This T cell receptor (beta chain) emerged from a study of cytomegalovirus exposure and HLA in healthy donors. The study, taken as a whole, reports: Association with HLA alleles at 0.05 false discovery rate was found for 16,951 TCR beta sequences in a later analysis. Highly shared sequence variants in one cluster were likely a sequencing artifact.

The study ran its PCR with 60 Vbeta and 13 Jbeta primers. Original handling: In a later analysis, the count reached about 80 million unique TCR beta chains, with about 12 million shared. The table came from immunoSEQ multiplex PCR; TCRdb's copy has only in-frame clones and leaves some out. The V and J calls and clone size come from that table; D and trimming were worked out from the DNA. Among about 180,000 clones, approximately 79% were seen once, and the ten largest hold around 0.69%. Germline CDR1 and CDR2: LNHDA and SQIVND (reference sequence). The ends lost 3 bases at V and 4 bases at J; junction bases unmatched: 8. The CDR3 covers 16 residues. With regard to this clone: Its matching antigen is unknown.

The source material was PBMCs. The V gene is TRBV19, the J gene TRBJ2-2; 7 bases fit TRBD1. The TCR originated in a woman aged 40 to 50 in good health and CMV-seronegative. CDR3 sequence reads: CASSITQGRGTGELFF. In DNA, the CDR3 is TGTGCCAGTAGTATCACACAGGGGCGTGGCACCGGGGAGCTGTTTTTT.